Below, 15 T cell receptor beta chains from the same sample are listed, as sequenced in a study of T-cell reconstitution after alpha-beta-depleted transplantation in children. The study's findings and limits: Counts and diversity of T cells one year after transplant came mostly from newly produced T cells.

The antigens for these receptors are not known. Unique molecular identifiers were used to barcode this TCRbeta library. MiXCR, applied by TCRdb to the PCR reads, yields one record per CDR3 protein. The table includes around 270,000 distinct CDR3 sequences, around 7.1% detected once. The sequenced sample was peripheral blood, obtained 360 days after TCRalphabeta/CD19-depleted stem cell transplant. These receptors came from a female patient aged 2-9 years who had a stem cell transplant for Fanconi anemia, so the T cells may come from the graft donor.

This clonotype was observed at least ten times. The J gene is TRBJ2-3, the V gene TRBV20-1; a weak D match, TRBD1 (5 bases). V lost 6 bases, J lost 6 bases, and 19 bases lay in between. This CDR3 spans 14 amino acids. CDR1 DFQATT and CDR2 SNEGSKA come from the germline V gene (reference sequence). The CDR3 DNA is TGCAGTGCCACAGGCGGCGGAGCTGCCGATACGCAGTATTTT. This codes for CSATGGGAADTQYF.

As for this clonotype: A read error is possible here, since a much larger clone lies one base away. The CDR3 does not end in the conserved phenylalanine or tryptophan, so this is likely a read error. This chain connects TRBV20-1 to TRBJ2-1, with 8 bases matching TRBD2. In germline, CDR1 is DFQATT, CDR2 SNEGSKA (reference sequence). With V trimmed by 5 bases and J by 9 bases, 0 bases remained unmatched. The CDR3 extends over 10 amino acids. This chain's CDR3 is CSAAGGEQFV. In nucleotides, the CDR3 is TGCAGTGCTGCGGGGGGTGAGCAGTTCGTC.

This clonotype was counted between two and nine times. The V call is TRBV2, the J call TRBJ1-1; D may be TRBD1 (6 bases). This CDR3 region has 15 residues. The germline CDR1 and CDR2 sequences are SNHLY and FYNNEI. The ends were cut back, 2 bases at V and 0 bases at J, with 10 bases in the middle. The CDR3 here is CASSESTGMNTEAFF. CDR3 sequence (DNA): TGTGCCAGCAGTGAATCTACAGGGATGAACACTGAAGCTTTCTTT.

This clonotype came up a few times. The rearrangement links TRBV9 to TRBJ2-7; D is perhaps TRBD2 (5 bases). Germline assignment: CDR1 SGDLS and CDR2 YYNGEE. CDR3 length: 14 residues. V was pared by 4 bases and J by 0 bases, with 11 bases between. The DNA for the CDR3 is TGTGCCAGCAGCCCCGCGGGCCTCTCCTACGAGCAGTACTTC. Its protein product is CASSPAGLSYEQYF.

The chain links TRBV19 to TRBJ1-1; the D is unclear. Germline assignment: CDR1 LNHDA and CDR2 SQIVND (reference sequence). V lost 7 bases and J 7 bases, leaving 10 bases between the germline ends. The CDR3 covers 11 residues. CDR3 coding DNA: TGTGCCAGTATGAGGAGTTTTGAAGCTTTCTTT. Amino acid sequence: CASMRSFEAFF.

This clonotype has ten or more counts. V and J are TRBV5-1 and TRBJ1-1; D is perhaps TRBD1 (6 bases). The CDR3 is 15 amino acids. CDR1 is SGHRS and CDR2 is YFSETQ in the germline V gene. V lost 0 bases and J 5 bases, leaving 14 bases between the germline ends. CDR3 nucleotide sequence: TGCGCCAGCAGCTTGGAGGCGGGGGCGAGGACTGAAGCTTTCTTT. Protein product: CASSLEAGARTEAFF.

This clonotype appeared many times. CDR3 sequence reads: CASQGSYEQYF. CDR3 sequence (DNA): TGTGCCAGCCAGGGATCGTACGAGCAGTACTTC. This chain joins TRBV7-6 and TRBJ2-7; D perhaps matches TRBD1 (5 bases). Germline V gene sequence: CDR1 SGHVS, CDR2 FNYEAQ. V lost 8 bases and J 4 bases, leaving 9 bases between the germline ends. CDR3 length equals 11 residues.

In its sample, this clonotype was seen many times. This chain connects TRBV5-1 to TRBJ2-7; 8 nucleotides match TRBD1. The trim removed 4 bases at V and 2 bases at J, leaving 5 bases unmatched. The CDR3 covers 14 residues. Looked up from germline, CDR1 is SGHRS and CDR2 is YFSETQ. Here the CDR3 reads CASSVQGATYEQYF. The CDR3 DNA sequence: TGCGCCAGCAGCGTGCAGGGGGCCACCTACGAGCAGTACTTC. The full variable domain, rest sourced from reference TRBV5-1 and TRBJ2-7, is KAGVTQTPRYLIKTRGQQVTLSCSPISGHRSVSWYQQTPGQGLQFLFEYFSETQRNKGNFPGRFSGRQFSNSRSEMNVSTLELGDSALYLCASSVQGATYEQYFGPGTRLTVT.

This clonotype was observed many times. V gene TRBV6-2 or TRBV6-3 combines with J gene TRBJ1-1; D not certain. This CDR3 comprises 15 residues. Per germline, CDR1 MNHEY and CDR2 SVGEGT. V dropped 0 bases and J dropped 4 bases, with 12 bases sitting between them. This CDR3 reads CASSYSKAPATEAFF. The CDR3 coding sequence is TGTGCCAGCAGTTACTCGAAAGCCCCGGCCACTGAAGCTTTCTTT.

This clonotype appeared many times. The gene calls are TRBV20-1 and TRBJ2-7; D ambiguous. The CDR3 has 14 residues. Per germline, CDR1 DFQATT and CDR2 SNEGSKA (reference sequence). The V gene lost 6 bases and the J gene lost 2 bases, with 17 bases spanning the gap. The CDR3 bases are TGCAGTGCACCCCTGGCTGGGATTACCTACGAGCAGTACTTC. Translating gives CSAPLAGITYEQYF.

This clonotype came up many times. The V call is TRBV12-3 or TRBV12-4, the J call TRBJ1-1; perhaps TRBD1 as D (5 bases). The V end lost 3 bases, the J end lost 8 bases, and 10 bases lay between the germline ends. The CDR3 totals 12 residues. For the CDR3, the DNA is TGTGCCAGCAGTTTTGGGACGCCCGAAGCTTTCTTT. Translation: CASSFGTPEAFF.

This clonotype was seen ten or more times. The genes are TRBV7-9 and TRBJ2-2; D uncertain. Per germline, CDR1 SEHNR and CDR2 FQNEAQ (reference sequence). This CDR3 spans 16 amino acids. The germline V and J ends were trimmed by 7 bases and 2 bases, with 17 bases remaining between them. The CDR3 nucleotides are TGTGCCAGCACCCAGCTAATCGGCTCCAACACCGGGGAGCTGTTTTTT. It specifies CASTQLIGSNTGELFF.

Regarding this clonotype: This may be a read error: a much more frequent sequence differs by one nucleotide. The CDR3 loop is CASSLTTGTSPQIINEQYF. The CDR3 bases are TGTGCCAGCAGCTTGACAACCGGGACTAGCCCCCAAATTATCAACGAGCAGTACTTC. This chain connects TRBV5-6 to TRBJ2-7; TRBD2 aligns across 9 bases. Germline trimming cut 1 base from V and 5 bases from J; bases unmatched to any gene: 19. Per germline, CDR1 SGHDT and CDR2 YYEEEE. CDR3 length: 19 amino acids.

This clonotype was seen repeatedly, ten times or more. The CDR3 here is CATSSRTGTDTQYF. CDR3 in DNA: TGTGCCACCAGCAGCAGAACCGGCACAGATACGCAGTATTTT. The chain joins TRBV15 to TRBJ2-3; D is ambiguous. The CDR3 runs to 14 residues. The V end lost 3 bases, the J end lost 1 base, and 8 bases lay between the germline ends. The V gene's germline CDR1 is LNHNV and CDR2 YYDKDF (reference sequence).

This clonotype was found many times. The V and J genes are TRBV20-1 and TRBJ2-1, with a possible D match to TRBD2 (6 bases). Trimming took off 3 bases at V and 5 bases at J, with 23 bases between the two ends. In germline, CDR1 is DFQATT, CDR2 SNEGSKA (reference sequence). CDR3 length: 17 residues. This CDR3 reads CSASPIGGPQFDNEQFF. Here the CDR3 DNA reads TGCAGTGCTAGTCCCATCGGGGGTCCCCAATTCGACAATGAGCAGTTCTTC.